This T cell receptor beta chain came from a study of shared clonotypes between healthy human individuals. This CDR3 comprises 13 residues. Trimming removed 4 bases at V and 3 bases at J, with 7 bases between. CDR1 and CDR2 from the germline V gene are SNHLY and FYNNEI. The donors, healthy adults who were HIV-negative, had experienced no recent acute infections or vaccinations. This table comes from immunoSEQ multiplex PCR, and its TCRdb copy is limited to in-frame clones, with some not included. The table includes 490,000 or so clones, 76% detected once. The TCR was taken from a woman aged 35 to 49 in good health. Some clones in this sample may be carry-over from other donors' samples. Sequencing was done on a sample of PBMCs. The chain employs TRBV2 and TRBJ1-3, with D unresolved. Here the CDR3 DNA reads TGTGCCAGCAGTGTTAGGGATGGAAACACCATATATTTT. This translates into CASSVRDGNTIYF.